These 5 T cell receptor beta chains share one sample of origin, sequenced in a study of siplizumab effects on memory and regulatory T cells. Sequencing used immunoSEQ multiplex PCR; TCRdb keeps in-frame clones, though not all of them. The sample lists around 100,000 clones, around 92% occurring once. Sequencing was performed on CD4+ T cells sorted from blood. Every receptor here comes from a human donor in good health. Some clones in this sample may be carry-over from other donors' samples.

The chain links TRBV5-3 to TRBJ1-5, with a tentative D call TRBD1 (6 bases). TRBV5-3 is placed among ORFs of uncertain function. The CDR3 sequence is 18 residues long. V gave up 3 bases and J gave up 0 bases, with 19 bases separating them. CDR3 region: CARSSYGRGVDSNQPQHF. For the CDR3, the DNA is TGTGCCAGAAGCTCTTACGGGAGGGGGGTTGATAGCAATCAGCCCCAGCATTTT.

The V gene is TRBV5-4, the J gene TRBJ2-5; 8 positions match TRBD2. Germline values: CDR1 SGHNT, CDR2 YYREEE (reference sequence). V lost 4 bases to trimming and J lost 6 bases; unmatched junction nucleotides: 8. CDR3 length: 14 residues. The CDR3 is CASSGGLAAKTQYF. The CDR3 bases are TGTGCCAGCAGCGGAGGACTAGCAGCGAAGACCCAGTACTTC.

The chain has TRBV6-1 and TRBJ1-4; D remains unclear. This CDR3 has 14 residues. CDR1 and CDR2 (germline): MNHNS, SASEGT. V was shortened by 2 bases and J by 0 bases, with 4 bases between the two germline ends. The CDR3 protein is CASSERATNEKLFF. DNA of the CDR3: TGTGCCAGCAGTGAAAGGGCAACTAATGAAAAACTGTTTTTT.

V and J are TRBV6-1 and TRBJ2-2, with D possibly matching TRBD1 (6 bases). The CDR3 runs 15 residues. Germline V gene data show CDR1 as MNHNS and CDR2 as SASEGT. V dropped 4 bases and J dropped 7 bases, with 16 bases sitting between them. The CDR3 region is CASSGAGTMSGELFF. CDR3 DNA: TGTGCCAGCAGTGGGGCCGGGACAATGAGCGGGGAGCTGTTTTTT.

The chain combines TRBV2 with TRBJ2-3, with TRBD1 as a possible D gene (6 bases). Deletions cut 6 bases from V and 10 bases from J, with 11 bases between. The CDR3 totals 11 residues. Germline CDR1 and CDR2: SNHLY and FYNNEI. CDR3 nucleotides: TGTGCCAGCAGCCGCGGACAGTCGCAGTATTTT. Protein product: CASSRGQSQYF.